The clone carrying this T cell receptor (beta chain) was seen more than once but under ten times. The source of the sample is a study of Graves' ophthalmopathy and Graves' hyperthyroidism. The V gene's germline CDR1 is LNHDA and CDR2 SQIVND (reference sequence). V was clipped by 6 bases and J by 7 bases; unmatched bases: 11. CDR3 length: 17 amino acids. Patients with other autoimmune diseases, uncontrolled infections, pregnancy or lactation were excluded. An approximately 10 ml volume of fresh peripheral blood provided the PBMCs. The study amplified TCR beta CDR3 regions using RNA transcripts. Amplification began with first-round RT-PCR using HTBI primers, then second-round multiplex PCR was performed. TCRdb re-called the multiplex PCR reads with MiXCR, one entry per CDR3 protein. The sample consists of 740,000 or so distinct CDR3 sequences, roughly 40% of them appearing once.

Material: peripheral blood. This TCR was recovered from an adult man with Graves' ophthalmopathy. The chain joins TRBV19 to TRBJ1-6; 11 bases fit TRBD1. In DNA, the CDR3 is TGTGCCAGTAGCACAAGGACAGGGGGCGCGCGGAATTCACCCCTCCACTTT. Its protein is CASSTRTGGARNSPLHF.